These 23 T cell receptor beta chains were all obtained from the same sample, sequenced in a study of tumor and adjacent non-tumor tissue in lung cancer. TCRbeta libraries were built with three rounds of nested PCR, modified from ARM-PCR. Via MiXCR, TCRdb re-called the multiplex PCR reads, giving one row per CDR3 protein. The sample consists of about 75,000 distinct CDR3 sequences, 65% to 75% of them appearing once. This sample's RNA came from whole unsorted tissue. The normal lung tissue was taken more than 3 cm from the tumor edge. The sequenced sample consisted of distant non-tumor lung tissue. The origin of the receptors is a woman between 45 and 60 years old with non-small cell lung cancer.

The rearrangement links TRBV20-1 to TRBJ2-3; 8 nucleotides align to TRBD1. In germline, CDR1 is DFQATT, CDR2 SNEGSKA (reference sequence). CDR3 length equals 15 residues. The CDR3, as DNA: TGCAGCACTCCAAACAGGGGGTTTGGAACAGATACGCAGTATTTT. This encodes CSTPNRGFGTDTQYF.

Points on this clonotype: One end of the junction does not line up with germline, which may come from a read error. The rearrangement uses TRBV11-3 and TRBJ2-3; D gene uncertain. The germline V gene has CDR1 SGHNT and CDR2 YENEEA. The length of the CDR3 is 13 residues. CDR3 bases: TGTGCCAGCAGCACCAGGAGTACATATACGCAGTTTTTT. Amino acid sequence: CASSTRSTYTQFF.

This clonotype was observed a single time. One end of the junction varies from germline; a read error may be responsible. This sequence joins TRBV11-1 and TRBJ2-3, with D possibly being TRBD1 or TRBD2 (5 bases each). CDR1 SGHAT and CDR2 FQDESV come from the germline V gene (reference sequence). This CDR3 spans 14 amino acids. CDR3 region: CANSLASGTDTQYF. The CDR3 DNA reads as TGTGCCAACAGCTTAGCGTCAGGGACAGATACGCAGTATTTT.

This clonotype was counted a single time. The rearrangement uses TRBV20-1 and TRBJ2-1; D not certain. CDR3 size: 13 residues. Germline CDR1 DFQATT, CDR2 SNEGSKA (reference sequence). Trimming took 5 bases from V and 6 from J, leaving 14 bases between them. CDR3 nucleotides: TGCAGTGCTCGGTCCTATAGTAGCAATGAGCAGTTCTTC. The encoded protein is CSARSYSSNEQFF.

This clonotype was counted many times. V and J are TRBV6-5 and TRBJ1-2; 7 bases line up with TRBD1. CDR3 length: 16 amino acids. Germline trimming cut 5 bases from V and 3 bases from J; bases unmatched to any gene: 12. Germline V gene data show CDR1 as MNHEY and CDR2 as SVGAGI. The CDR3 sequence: CASSTGTDPSYYGYTF. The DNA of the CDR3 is TGTGCCAGCAGTACCGGGACAGACCCTTCATACTATGGCTACACCTTC.

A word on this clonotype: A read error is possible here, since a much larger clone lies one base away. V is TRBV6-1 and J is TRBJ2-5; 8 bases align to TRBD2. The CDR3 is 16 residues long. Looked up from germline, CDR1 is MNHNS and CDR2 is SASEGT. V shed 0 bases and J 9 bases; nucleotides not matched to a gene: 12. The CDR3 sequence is CASSEAGQGRGEAQYF. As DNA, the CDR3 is TGTGCCAGCAGTGAAGCTGGGCAGGGGCGGGGGGAGGCCCAGTACTTC.

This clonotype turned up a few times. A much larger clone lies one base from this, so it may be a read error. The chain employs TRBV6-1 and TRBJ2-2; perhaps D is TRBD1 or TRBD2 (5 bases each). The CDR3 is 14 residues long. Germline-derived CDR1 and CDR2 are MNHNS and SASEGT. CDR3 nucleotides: TGTGCCAGCAGTCTTTCTGGGGCATCCGGGGAGCCGTTTTTT. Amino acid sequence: CASSLSGASGEPFF.

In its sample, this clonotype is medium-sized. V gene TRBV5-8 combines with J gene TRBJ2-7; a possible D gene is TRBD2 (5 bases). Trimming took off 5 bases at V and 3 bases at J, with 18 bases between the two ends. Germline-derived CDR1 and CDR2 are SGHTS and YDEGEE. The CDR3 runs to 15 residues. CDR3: CASRNPDGLYYEQYF. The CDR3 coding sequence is TGTGCCAGCAGAAATCCGGACGGACTTTACTACGAGCAGTACTTC.

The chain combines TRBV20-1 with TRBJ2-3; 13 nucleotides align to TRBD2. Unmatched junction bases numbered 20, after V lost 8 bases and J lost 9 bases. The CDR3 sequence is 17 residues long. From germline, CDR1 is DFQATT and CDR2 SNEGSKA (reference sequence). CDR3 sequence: CSIRAGLAGAPAMTQYF. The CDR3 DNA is TGCAGTATTAGAGCAGGACTAGCGGGAGCCCCAGCAATGACGCAGTATTTT.

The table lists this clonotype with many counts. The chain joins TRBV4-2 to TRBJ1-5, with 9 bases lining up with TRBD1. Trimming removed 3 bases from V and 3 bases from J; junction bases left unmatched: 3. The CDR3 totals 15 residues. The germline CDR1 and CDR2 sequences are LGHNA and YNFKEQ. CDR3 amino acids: CASSQGQGPNQPQHF. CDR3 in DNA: TGTGCCAGCAGCCAGGGACAGGGACCCAATCAGCCCCAGCATTTT.

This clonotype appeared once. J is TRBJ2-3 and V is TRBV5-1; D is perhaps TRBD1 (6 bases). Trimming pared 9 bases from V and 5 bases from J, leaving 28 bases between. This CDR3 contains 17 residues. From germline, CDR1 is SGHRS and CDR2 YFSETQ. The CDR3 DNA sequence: TGCGCCAACGGCGTCGGGACAAGCTCGCTTCTTGGAGATACGCAGTATTTT. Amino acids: CANGVGTSSLLGDTQYF.

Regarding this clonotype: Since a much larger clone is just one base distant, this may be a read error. DNA for the CDR3: TGCGCCAGCAACTTGTGGGGAGCAGGGCACAATGAGCAGTTCTTC. It codes for CASNLWGAGHNEQFF. V and J are TRBV5-1 and TRBJ2-1; the D gene could be TRBD1 or TRBD2 (5 bases each). In germline, CDR1 is SGHRS, CDR2 YFSETQ. CDR3 length: 15 residues.

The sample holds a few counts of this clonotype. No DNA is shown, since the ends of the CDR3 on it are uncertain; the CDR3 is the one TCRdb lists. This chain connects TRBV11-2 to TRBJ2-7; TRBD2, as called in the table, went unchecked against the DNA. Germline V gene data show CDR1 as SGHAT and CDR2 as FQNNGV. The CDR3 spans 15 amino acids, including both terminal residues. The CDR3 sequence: CASSPWASGSYVHYF.

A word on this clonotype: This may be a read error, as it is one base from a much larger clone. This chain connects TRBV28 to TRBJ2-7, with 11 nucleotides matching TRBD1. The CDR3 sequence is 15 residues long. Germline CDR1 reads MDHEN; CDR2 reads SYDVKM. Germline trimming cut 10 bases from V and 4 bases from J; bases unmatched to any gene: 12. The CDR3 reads CATLKSGQGEYEQYF. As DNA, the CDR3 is TGTGCCACCCTGAAATCGGGACAGGGGGAGTACGAGCAGTACTTC.

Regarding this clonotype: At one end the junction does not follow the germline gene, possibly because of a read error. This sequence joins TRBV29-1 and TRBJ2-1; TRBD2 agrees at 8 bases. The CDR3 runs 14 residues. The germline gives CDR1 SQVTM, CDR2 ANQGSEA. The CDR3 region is CSLAAGGSYDEQFF. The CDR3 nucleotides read TGCAGCCTTGCTGCGGGGGGCTCCTACGATGAGCAGTTCTTC.

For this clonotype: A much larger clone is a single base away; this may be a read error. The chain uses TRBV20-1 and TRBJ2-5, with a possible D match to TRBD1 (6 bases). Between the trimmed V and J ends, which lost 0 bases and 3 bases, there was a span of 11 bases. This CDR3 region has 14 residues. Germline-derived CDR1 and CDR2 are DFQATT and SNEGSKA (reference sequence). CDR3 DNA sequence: TGCAGTGCTAGAGAACCCACAGGGAAAGAGACCCAGTACTTC. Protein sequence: CSAREPTGKETQYF.

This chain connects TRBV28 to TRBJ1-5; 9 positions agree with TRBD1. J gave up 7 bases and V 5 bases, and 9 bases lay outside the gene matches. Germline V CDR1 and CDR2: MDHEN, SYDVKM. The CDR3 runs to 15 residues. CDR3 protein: CASSPPGQGGQPQHF. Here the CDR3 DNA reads TGTGCCAGCAGTCCACCGGGACAGGGAGGGCAGCCCCAGCATTTT.

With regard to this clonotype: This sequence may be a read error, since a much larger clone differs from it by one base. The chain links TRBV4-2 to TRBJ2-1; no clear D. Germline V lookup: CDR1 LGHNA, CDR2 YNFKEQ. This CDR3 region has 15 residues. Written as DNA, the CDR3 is TGTGCCAACAGCCAAGATGTGGGAAATAACAATGAGCAGTTCTTC. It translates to CANSQDVGNNNEQFF.

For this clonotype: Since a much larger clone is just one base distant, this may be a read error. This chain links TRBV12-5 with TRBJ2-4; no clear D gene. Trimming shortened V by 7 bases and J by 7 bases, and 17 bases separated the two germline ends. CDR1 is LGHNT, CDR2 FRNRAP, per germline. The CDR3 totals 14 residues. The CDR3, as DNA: TGTGCTAGTGTCAAAGACGTCAGCCAGAACATTCAGTACTTC. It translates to CASVKDVSQNIQYF.

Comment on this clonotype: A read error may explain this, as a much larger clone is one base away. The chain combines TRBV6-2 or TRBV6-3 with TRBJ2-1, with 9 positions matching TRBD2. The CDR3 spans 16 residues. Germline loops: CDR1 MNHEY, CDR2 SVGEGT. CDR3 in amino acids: CARSFSGRLSYNEQFF. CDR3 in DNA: TGTGCCAGGAGTTTTAGCGGGAGACTCTCCTACAATGAGCAGTTCTTC.

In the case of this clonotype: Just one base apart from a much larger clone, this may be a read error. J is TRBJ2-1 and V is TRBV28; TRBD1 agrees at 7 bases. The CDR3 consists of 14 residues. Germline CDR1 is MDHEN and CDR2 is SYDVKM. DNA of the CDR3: TGTGCCAGCAGTACGACAGGGCCCTTGGCTGAGCACTTCTTC. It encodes CASSTTGPLAEHFF.

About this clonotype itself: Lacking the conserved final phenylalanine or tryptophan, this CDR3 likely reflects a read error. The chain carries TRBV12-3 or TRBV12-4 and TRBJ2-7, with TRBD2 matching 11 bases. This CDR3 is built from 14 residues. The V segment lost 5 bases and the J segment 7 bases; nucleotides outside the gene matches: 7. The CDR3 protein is CASSTTSGRLEQYS. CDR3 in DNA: TGTGCCAGCAGTACCACTAGCGGGAGACTTGAGCAGTACTCC.

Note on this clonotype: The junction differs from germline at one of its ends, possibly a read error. The CDR3 reads CANSGDNNQETLYF. CDR3 in DNA: TGTGCGAACAGTGGGGATAACAACCAAGAGACCCTGTACTTC. J is TRBJ2-5 and V is TRBV12-3 or TRBV12-4; D gene ambiguous. The length of the CDR3 is 14 residues.